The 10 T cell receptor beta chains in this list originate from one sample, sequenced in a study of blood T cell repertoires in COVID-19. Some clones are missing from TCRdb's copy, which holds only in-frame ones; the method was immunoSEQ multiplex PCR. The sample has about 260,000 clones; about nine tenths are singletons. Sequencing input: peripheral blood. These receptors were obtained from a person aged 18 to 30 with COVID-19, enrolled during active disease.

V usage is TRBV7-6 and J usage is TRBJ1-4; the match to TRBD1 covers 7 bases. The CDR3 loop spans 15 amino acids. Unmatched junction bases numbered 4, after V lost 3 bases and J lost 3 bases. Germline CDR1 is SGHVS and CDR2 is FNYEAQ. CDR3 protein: CASSLSGTANEKLFF. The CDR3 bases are TGTGCCAGCAGCTTGTCCGGGACAGCTAATGAAAAACTGTTTTTT.

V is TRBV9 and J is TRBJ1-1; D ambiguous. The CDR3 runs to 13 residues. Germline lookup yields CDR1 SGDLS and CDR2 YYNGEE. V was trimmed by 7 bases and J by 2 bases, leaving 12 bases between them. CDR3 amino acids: CASPDTRNTEAFF. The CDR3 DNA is TGTGCCAGCCCTGACACGCGCAACACTGAAGCTTTCTTT.

CDR3 bases: TGTGCCAGCAGCTTAGGCACGGCAGGGGAGCAGTTCTTC. Protein: CASSLGTAGEQFF. This chain joins TRBV13 and TRBJ2-1, with TRBD1 as a possible D gene (5 bases). The V gene's germline CDR1 is PRHDT and CDR2 FYEKMQ (reference sequence). This CDR3 is 13 amino acids long. Trimming shortened V by 0 bases and J by 10 bases, and 10 bases separated the two germline ends.

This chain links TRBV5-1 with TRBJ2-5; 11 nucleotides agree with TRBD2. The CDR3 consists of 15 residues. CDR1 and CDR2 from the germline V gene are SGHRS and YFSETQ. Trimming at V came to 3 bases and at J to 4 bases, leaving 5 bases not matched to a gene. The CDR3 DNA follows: TGCGCCAGCAGCTCAACTAGCGGGAGAGGAGAGACCCAGTACTTC. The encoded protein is CASSSTSGRGETQYF.

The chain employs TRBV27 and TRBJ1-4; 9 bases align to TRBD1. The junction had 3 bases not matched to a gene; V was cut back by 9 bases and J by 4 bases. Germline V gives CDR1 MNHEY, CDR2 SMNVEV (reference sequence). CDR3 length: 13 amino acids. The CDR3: CASGQGINEKLFF. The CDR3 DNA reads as TGTGCCAGTGGACAGGGGATTAATGAAAAACTGTTTTTT.

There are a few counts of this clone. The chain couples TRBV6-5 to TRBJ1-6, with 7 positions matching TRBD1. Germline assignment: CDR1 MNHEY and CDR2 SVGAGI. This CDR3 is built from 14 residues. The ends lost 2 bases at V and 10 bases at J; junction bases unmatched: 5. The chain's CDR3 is CASSYGRGESPLHF. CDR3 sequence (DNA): TGTGCCAGCAGTTACGGCAGGGGGGAATCACCCCTCCACTTT.

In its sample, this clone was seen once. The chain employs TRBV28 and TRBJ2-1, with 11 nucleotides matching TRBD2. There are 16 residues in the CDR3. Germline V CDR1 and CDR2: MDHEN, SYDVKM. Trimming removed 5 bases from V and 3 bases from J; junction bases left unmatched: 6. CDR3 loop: CASSHRTSGSYNEQFF. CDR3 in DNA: TGTGCCAGCAGTCACCGCACTAGCGGGAGCTACAATGAGCAGTTCTTC. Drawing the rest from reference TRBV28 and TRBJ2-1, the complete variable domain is DVKVTQSSRYLVKRTGEKVFLECVQDMDHENMFWYRQDPGLGLRLIYFSYDVKMKEKGDIPEGYSVSREKKERFSLILESASTNQTSMYLCASSHRTSGSYNEQFFGPGTRLTVL.

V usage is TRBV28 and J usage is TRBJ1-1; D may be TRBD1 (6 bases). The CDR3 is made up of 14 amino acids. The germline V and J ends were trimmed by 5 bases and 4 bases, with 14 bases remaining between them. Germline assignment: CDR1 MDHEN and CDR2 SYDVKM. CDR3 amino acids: CASSLRGRGTEAFF. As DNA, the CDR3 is TGTGCCAGCAGTCTAAGGGGGAGGGGCACTGAAGCTTTCTTT. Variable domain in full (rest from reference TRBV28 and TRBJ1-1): DVKVTQSSRYLVKRTGEKVFLECVQDMDHENMFWYRQDPGLGLRLIYFSYDVKMKEKGDIPEGYSVSREKKERFSLILESASTNQTSMYLCASSLRGRGTEAFFGQGTRLTVV.

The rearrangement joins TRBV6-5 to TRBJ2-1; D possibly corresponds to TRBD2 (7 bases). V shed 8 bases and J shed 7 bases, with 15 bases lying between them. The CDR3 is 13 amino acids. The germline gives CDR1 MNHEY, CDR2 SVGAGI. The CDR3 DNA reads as TGTGCCAGCTCCAAAGGGGGGGGGAATGAGCAGTTCTTC. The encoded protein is CASSKGGGNEQFF.

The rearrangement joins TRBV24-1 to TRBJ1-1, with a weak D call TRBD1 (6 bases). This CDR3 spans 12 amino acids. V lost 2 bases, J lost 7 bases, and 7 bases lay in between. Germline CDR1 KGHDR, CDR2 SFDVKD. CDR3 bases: TGTGCCACCAGTGATTCGGACAGTGAAGCTTTCTTT. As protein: CATSDSDSEAFF.